This T cell receptor beta chain derives from a study of T cells in Graves' hyperthyroidism and ophthalmopathy (dated by TCRdb to between 2017 and 2020). About the full investigation: Peripheral blood was sampled at the time of initial diagnosis, prior to any treatment. A discovery cohort of roughly 100 patients, roughly 45 with Graves' ophthalmopathy and about 60 with stable Graves' hyperthyroidism, was used to find distinguishing TCR V-J signatures. Prospective prediction of ophthalmopathy was tested in an independent validation cohort consisting of 18 hyperthyroidism patients and 15 or so patients who later progressed to ophthalmopathy. The roughly 94 discovery patients were randomly split 7:3 into training and test sets. In several Graves' hyperthyroidism patients, the study also compared T-cell repertoires from thyroid tissue with T-cell repertoires from blood. Once sampling was done, hyperthyroidism patients were given methimazole at a starting dose of 30 mg daily, whereas ophthalmopathy patients were given high-dose intravenous methylprednisolone. The paper describes TCR Vbeta CDR3 sequencing of more than 120 peripheral blood samples, made up of some 40 ophthalmopathy patients, 70 to 75 hyperthyroidism patients and approximately 17 progressor patients. The full study reports these points: Most expanded thyroid clonotypes (frequency above 0.001) were also detected in blood, suggesting blood repertoires may reflect thyroid immune responses. In validation, the model predicted progression to ophthalmopathy with 60% to 71% sensitivity and approximately 74% specificity, a median of about 6.7 months before onset. In cross-validation, a model built on a 13 V-J signature told ophthalmopathy apart from stable hyperthyroidism with under 90% sensitivity and 81% to 82% specificity, and in testing the same model reached 80%/75%. Sample size was not statistically predetermined, and investigators were not blinded to group allocation.

This clonotype was found a few times. The antigen this receptor binds is unknown. No much larger clone exists at a distance of one base, and base qualities are not known. Between the V and J ends, shortened by 0 bases and 6 bases respectively, the junction contains 23 bases. The CDR3 goes from the cysteine to the phenylalanine over 18 residues. CDR3 DNA is the only sequence kept; it has 54 bases, read in frame from the first base. As encoded in the germline V gene, CDR1 is KGHSY while CDR2 is FQNENV. Moderately to severely active disease, a Clinical Activity Score of at least 3, a NOSPECS grade of at least 4, and a duration under 3 months were present in ophthalmopathy patients. Any patient with an uncontrolled infection, another autoimmune disease, pregnancy or lactation was excluded. Clinical symptoms, serum thyroxine and TRAb, thyroid ultrasound, and orbital computed tomography formed the basis for the diagnoses. PBMCs were separated from 10 ml of fresh peripheral blood using Ficoll-Paque density gradient centrifugation. Trizol reagent was used to extract total RNA, and RNA quality was then checked on an Agilent 2100 Bioanalyzer.

Amplification of TCR beta CDR3 regions was carried out from RNA transcripts. For the first round of RT-PCR on the TCR CDR3, the HTBI primer set was used together with the Qiagen OneStep RT-PCR kit. A second multiplex PCR round built the libraries, followed by size selection and purification. Paired-end sequencing of the libraries was performed with 100 bp reads on an Illumina HiSeq2000. Regarding the original processing steps: SOAPnuke was used to process the raw data, removing reads that contained adapters or uncalled bases, had a mean Phred below 15, or lacked an exact match to the constant primer or identifier. COPE v1.2.5 was used to merge the high-quality paired reads, and each unique nucleotide sequence was defined as a clonotype. Clonotypes were aligned to IMGT TRBV, TRBD and TRBJ reference segments using MiTCR v1.1. The analysis included only V-J combinations with a frequency above 0.0001, which together covered over 98% of the repertoires. A TCS score was defined as the ratio between F50 (clonal expansion) and ExV (chaos), using BLOSUM62-based TCRdist between CDR3 peptides within each V-J. Welch's t-statistics and random forest reduced 500 to 550 V-J features to 13, which were used in a naive Bayes classifier (R e1071). TCRdb trimmed the raw reads at Q25, called clones with MiXCR and kept productive beta chains. Identical CDR3 protein sequences are pooled into one entry, listed with their most common genes and DNA. The V and J calls and clone size come from TCRdb's table, not from the authors' own analysis. The sample includes a few hundred thousand distinct CDR3 sequences, with roughly 14% observed a single time. The top ten constitute roughly 21% of the sample.

The sequence joins TRBV16 to TRBJ1-2, with TRBD1 tentatively as D gene (5 bases match). The sequence derives from a woman aged 25-40 years with Graves' ophthalmopathy. The sample was blood. The CDR3 in this case is CASSQSYTQQGFSDGYTF. The nucleotide sequence reads TGTGCCAGCAGCCAATCGTACACCCAGCAGGGATTTTCTGATGGCTACACCTTC.